These T cell receptor beta chains were read from a single sample in a study of blood T cells in healthy people across ages. TCRdb used MiXCR to reprocess the 5' RACE reads, holding one entry per CDR3 protein. The sample holds roughly 800,000 distinct CDR3 sequences, 58% seen once. Material for sequencing was blood. These receptor sequences come from a young man in good health. Each CDR3 is given with its conserved first and last residue. Fields, in order: clone size, V gene, CDR3 length, D gene, J gene, CDR3 protein, CDR3 DNA. A D gene is named only where the DNA matches it firmly. The listing skips clone size in some rows; elsewhere it reads once, few, many or a size class.

clone_size: once; v_call: TRBV20-1; cdr3_length: 15; d_call: TRBD1; j_call: TRBJ1-2; cdr3_aa: CSARPRDRTLYGYTF; cdr3_nt: TGCAGTGCTAGACCAAGGGACAGAACGCTTTATGGCTACACCTTC
clone_size: .; v_call: TRBV7-7; cdr3_length: 15; d_call: .; j_call: TRBJ2-5; cdr3_aa: CASSRYGLVVETQYF; cdr3_nt: TGTGCTAGCAGCCGCTACGGACTCGTGGTCGAGACCCAGTACTTC
clone_size: many; v_call: TRBV4-2; cdr3_length: 16; d_call: .; j_call: TRBJ2-5; cdr3_aa: CASSQEWIEGKETQYF; cdr3_nt: TGTGCCAGCAGCCAAGAATGGATCGAAGGGAAAGAGACCCAGTACTTC
clone_size: .; v_call: TRBV5-1; cdr3_length: 15; d_call: TRBD2; j_call: TRBJ2-7; cdr3_aa: CASSFSGVRSYEQYF; cdr3_nt: TGCGCCAGCAGCTTTAGCGGGGTTCGGTCCTACGAGCAGTACTTC
clone_size: .; v_call: TRBV12-3/TRBV12-4; cdr3_length: 13; d_call: .; j_call: TRBJ2-1; cdr3_aa: CASSFNSYNEQFF; cdr3_nt: TGTGCCAGCAGTTTCAACAGCTACAATGAGCAGTTCTTC
clone_size: few; v_call: TRBV5-1; cdr3_length: 16; d_call: TRBD1; j_call: TRBJ1-6; cdr3_aa: CASSLAVDRVDSPLHF; cdr3_nt: TGCGCCAGCAGCTTGGCCGTGGACAGGGTCGATTCACCCCTCCACTTT
clone_size: few; v_call: TRBV20-1; cdr3_length: 15; d_call: TRBD2; j_call: TRBJ2-1; cdr3_aa: CSATPWGGLVNEQFF; cdr3_nt: TGCAGTGCTACACCCTGGGGGGGGTTGGTAAATGAGCAGTTCTTC
clone_size: few; v_call: TRBV12-3/TRBV12-4; cdr3_length: 13; d_call: TRBD1; j_call: TRBJ2-5; cdr3_aa: CASSGTAQETQYF; cdr3_nt: TGTGCCAGCAGTGGGACAGCCCAAGAGACCCAGTACTTC
clone_size: .; v_call: TRBV6-2/TRBV6-3; cdr3_length: 13; d_call: .; j_call: TRBJ2-1; cdr3_aa: CASLRLEFNEQFF; cdr3_nt: TGTGCCAGCTTAAGACTAGAATTCAATGAGCAGTTCTTC
clone_size: .; v_call: TRBV7-2; cdr3_length: 14; d_call: .; j_call: TRBJ1-6; cdr3_aa: CASSLALTASPLHF; cdr3_nt: TGTGCCAGCAGCTTAGCGCTAACTGCGTCACCCCTCCACTTT
clone_size: few; v_call: TRBV4-3; cdr3_length: 19; d_call: TRBD2; j_call: TRBJ2-1; cdr3_aa: CASSQERLAGGRSYNEQFF; cdr3_nt: TGCGCCAGCAGCCAAGAGAGACTAGCGGGAGGTCGGTCCTACAATGAGCAGTTCTTC
clone_size: .; v_call: TRBV4-3; cdr3_length: 15; d_call: TRBD1; j_call: TRBJ2-7; cdr3_aa: CASSQRDRAGYEQYF; cdr3_nt: TGCGCCAGCAGCCAAAGGGACAGGGCCGGCTACGAGCAGTACTTC
clone_size: .; v_call: TRBV7-2; cdr3_length: 15; d_call: .; j_call: TRBJ1-3; cdr3_aa: CASSRREGTGNTIYF; cdr3_nt: TGTGCCAGCAGCCGCCGGGAGGGGACCGGAAACACCATATATTTT
clone_size: .; v_call: TRBV29-1; cdr3_length: 11; d_call: .; j_call: TRBJ2-5; cdr3_aa: CSAGGRETQYF; cdr3_nt: TGCAGCGCTGGTGGCAGAGAGACCCAGTACTTC
clone_size: .; v_call: TRBV12-3/TRBV12-4; cdr3_length: 14; d_call: TRBD1; j_call: TRBJ1-2; cdr3_aa: CASSLRDRDYGYTF; cdr3_nt: TGTGCCAGCAGTTTAAGGGACAGGGACTATGGCTACACCTTC
clone_size: .; v_call: TRBV12-3/TRBV12-4; cdr3_length: 13; d_call: .; j_call: TRBJ2-3; cdr3_aa: CASSTRRGDTQYF; cdr3_nt: TGTGCCAGCAGTACAAGAAGGGGGGATACGCAGTATTTT
clone_size: once; v_call: TRBV28; cdr3_length: 13; d_call: .; j_call: TRBJ2-7; cdr3_aa: CASSTADGYEQYF; cdr3_nt: TGTGCCAGCTCTACTGCGGACGGATACGAGCAGTACTTC
clone_size: .; v_call: TRBV30; cdr3_length: 15; d_call: .; j_call: TRBJ2-3; cdr3_aa: CAWNGYKTSTDTQYF; cdr3_nt: TGTGCCTGGAATGGGTACAAGACTAGCACAGATACGCAGTATTTT
clone_size: .; v_call: TRBV19; cdr3_length: 16; d_call: .; j_call: TRBJ2-5; cdr3_aa: CASSILPPPLSETQYF; cdr3_nt: TGTGCCAGTAGTATTTTGCCTCCACCCCTTTCAGAGACCCAGTACTTC
clone_size: few; v_call: TRBV7-2; cdr3_length: 15; d_call: TRBD1; j_call: TRBJ2-7; cdr3_aa: CASSLGGTAFYEQYF; cdr3_nt: TGTGCCAGCAGCTTAGGAGGGACAGCATTTTACGAGCAGTACTTC
clone_size: .; v_call: TRBV25-1; cdr3_length: 15; d_call: TRBD2; j_call: TRBJ2-5; cdr3_aa: CASSEGTSGVSTQYF; cdr3_nt: TGTGCCAGCAGTGAGGGAACTAGCGGCGTCTCGACCCAGTACTTC
clone_size: .; v_call: TRBV10-3; cdr3_length: 15; d_call: .; j_call: TRBJ1-2; cdr3_aa: CAAHYETATRDGYTF; cdr3_nt: TGTGCCGCCCACTACGAGACAGCGACCCGGGATGGCTACACCTTC
clone_size: .; v_call: TRBV12-3/TRBV12-4; cdr3_length: 13; d_call: TRBD2; j_call: TRBJ2-5; cdr3_aa: CATFELASGTQYF; cdr3_nt: TGTGCCACCTTCGAACTAGCGTCGGGGACCCAGTACTTC
clone_size: few; v_call: TRBV7-2; cdr3_length: 17; d_call: TRBD2; j_call: TRBJ2-7; cdr3_aa: CASSQPIREGLSYEQYF; cdr3_nt: TGTGCCAGCAGCCAGCCGATACGGGAGGGTCTCTCCTACGAGCAGTACTTC
clone_size: .; v_call: TRBV13; cdr3_length: 15; d_call: TRBD2; j_call: TRBJ2-1; cdr3_aa: CASSFGSGAYNEQFF; cdr3_nt: TGTGCCAGCAGCTTTGGTAGCGGGGCCTACAATGAGCAGTTCTTC
clone_size: few; v_call: TRBV20-1; cdr3_length: 14; d_call: .; j_call: TRBJ1-2; cdr3_aa: CSASAEFSNYGYTF; cdr3_nt: TGCAGTGCTAGCGCGGAATTCTCTAACTATGGCTACACCTTC
clone_size: .; v_call: TRBV27; cdr3_length: 13; d_call: .; j_call: TRBJ2-7; cdr3_aa: CASAPWGADEQYF; cdr3_nt: TGTGCCAGCGCCCCGTGGGGAGCGGACGAGCAGTACTTC
clone_size: .; v_call: TRBV20-1; cdr3_length: 14; d_call: .; j_call: TRBJ2-3; cdr3_aa: CSARNVGGTDTQYF; cdr3_nt: TGCAGTGCCCGTAATGTAGGGGGCACAGATACGCAGTATTTT
clone_size: few; v_call: TRBV10-3; cdr3_length: 14; d_call: TRBD1; j_call: TRBJ1-2; cdr3_aa: CAISGGQVNYGYTF; cdr3_nt: TGTGCCATCAGTGGAGGACAGGTGAACTATGGCTACACCTTC